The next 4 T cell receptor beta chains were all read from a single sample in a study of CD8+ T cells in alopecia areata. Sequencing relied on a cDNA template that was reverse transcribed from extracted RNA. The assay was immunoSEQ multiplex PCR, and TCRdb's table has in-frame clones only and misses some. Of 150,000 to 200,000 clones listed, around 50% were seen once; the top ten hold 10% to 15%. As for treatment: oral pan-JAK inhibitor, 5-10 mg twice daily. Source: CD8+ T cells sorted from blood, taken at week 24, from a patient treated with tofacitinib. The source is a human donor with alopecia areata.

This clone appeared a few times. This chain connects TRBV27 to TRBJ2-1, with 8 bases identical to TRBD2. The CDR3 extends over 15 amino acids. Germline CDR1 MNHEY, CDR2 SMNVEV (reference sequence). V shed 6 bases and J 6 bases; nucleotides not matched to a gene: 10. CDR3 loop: CASRSGGEIGNEQFF. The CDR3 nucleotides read TGTGCCAGCAGATCCGGGGGGGAAATCGGCAATGAGCAGTTCTTC.

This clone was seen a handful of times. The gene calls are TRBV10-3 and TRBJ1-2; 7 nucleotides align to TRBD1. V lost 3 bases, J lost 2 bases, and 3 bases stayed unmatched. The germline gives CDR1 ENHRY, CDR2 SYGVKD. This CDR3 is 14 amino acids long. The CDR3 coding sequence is TGTGCCATCAGTGACTCGGGACAGAACTATGGCTACACCTTC. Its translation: CAISDSGQNYGYTF.

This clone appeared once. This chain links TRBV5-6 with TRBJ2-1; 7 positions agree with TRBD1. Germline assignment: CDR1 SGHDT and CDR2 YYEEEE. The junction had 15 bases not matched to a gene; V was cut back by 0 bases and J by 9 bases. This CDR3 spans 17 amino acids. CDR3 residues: CASSLGLSETGPFEQFF. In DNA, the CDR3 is TGTGCCAGCAGCTTGGGGTTATCGGAGACAGGGCCCTTTGAGCAGTTCTTC.

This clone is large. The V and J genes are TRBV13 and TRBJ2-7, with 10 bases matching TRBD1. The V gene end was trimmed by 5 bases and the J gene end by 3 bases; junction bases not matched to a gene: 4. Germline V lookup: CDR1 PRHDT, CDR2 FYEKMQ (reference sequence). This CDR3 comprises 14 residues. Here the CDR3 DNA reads TGTGCCAGCAGCAAACGGACAGGGGGCTACGAGCAGTACTTC. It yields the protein CASSKRTGGYEQYF. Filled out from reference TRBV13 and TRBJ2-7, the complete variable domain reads AAGVIQSPRHLIKEKRETATLKCYPIPRHDTVYWYQQGPGQDPQFLISFYEKMQSDKGSIPDRFSAQQFSDYHSELNMSSLELGDSALYFCASSKRTGGYEQYFGPGTRLTVT.